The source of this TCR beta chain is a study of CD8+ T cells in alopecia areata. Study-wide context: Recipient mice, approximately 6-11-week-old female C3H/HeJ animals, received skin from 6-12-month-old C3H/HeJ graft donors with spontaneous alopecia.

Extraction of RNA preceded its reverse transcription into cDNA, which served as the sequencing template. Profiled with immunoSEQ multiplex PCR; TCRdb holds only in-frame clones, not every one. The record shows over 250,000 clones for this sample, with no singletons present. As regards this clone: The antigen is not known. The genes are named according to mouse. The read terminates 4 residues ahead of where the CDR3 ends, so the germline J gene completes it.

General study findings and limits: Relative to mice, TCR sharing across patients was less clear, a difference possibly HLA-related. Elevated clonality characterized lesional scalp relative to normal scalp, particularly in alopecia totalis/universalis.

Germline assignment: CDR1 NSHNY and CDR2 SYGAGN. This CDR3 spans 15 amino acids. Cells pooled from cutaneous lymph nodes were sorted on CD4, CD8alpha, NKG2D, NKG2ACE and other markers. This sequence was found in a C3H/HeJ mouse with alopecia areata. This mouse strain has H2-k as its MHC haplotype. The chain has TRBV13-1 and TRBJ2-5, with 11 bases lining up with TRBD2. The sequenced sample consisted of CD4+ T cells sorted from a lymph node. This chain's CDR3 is CASSADWGALDTQYF. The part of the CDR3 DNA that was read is TGTGCCAGCAGTGCGGACTGGGGGGCCCTAGAC.